The T cell receptor beta chain described here comes from a study of shared clonotypes between healthy human individuals. Deep-level settings were used for running the assay. Clones were sequenced by immunoSEQ multiplex PCR, and TCRdb holds only the in-frame ones, with some missing. This table holds more than 2,000,000 clones, around 90% found once. The authors divided CD4+ cells into CD45RA+ naive and CD45RA-negative memory subsets. The ends were cut back, 4 bases at V and 2 bases at J, with 9 bases in the middle. CDR1 is SGHRS and CDR2 is YFSETQ in the germline V gene. The CDR3 sequence is 13 residues long.

This receptor was identified in a man aged 18 to 35 in good health. The sequenced sample consisted of naive CD4+ T cells sorted from blood. The sample's subset: CD45RA+ positively selected. This chain connects TRBV5-1 to TRBJ1-2; D is unclear. CDR3 nucleotides: TGCGCCAGCAGCGCTTCCCCCAACTATGGCTACACCTTC. It yields the protein CASSASPNYGYTF.